This TCR beta chain is drawn from a study of blood T cell repertoires in COVID-19. On the study more broadly: PBMCs, B-cell-depleted T cells, or T cells provided the cDNA or gDNA that made up the material.

Data came from immunoSEQ multiplex PCR; TCRdb stores just in-frame clones and leaves some out. The data contain some 320,000 clones, 87% of them seen just once; the ten biggest clones take up less than 9.5%. The sample taken for sequencing was peripheral blood. This clonotype was sampled from a woman between 50 and 59 years old who had recovered from COVID-19.

CDR3 sequence: CASSPRRGAISNTQYF. The CDR3 nucleotides are TGTGCCAGCAGCCCTCGCCGGGGGGCTATCTCAAATACGCAGTATTTT. V usage is TRBV7-9 and J usage is TRBJ2-3; the D gene is possibly TRBD2 (7 bases). Trimming took 5 bases from V and 7 from J, leaving 22 bases between them. In germline, CDR1 is SEHNR, CDR2 FQNEAQ (reference sequence). This CDR3 has 16 residues.